One and the same sample provided the 32 T cell receptor beta chains below, sequenced in a study of blood T cell repertoires in COVID-19. Assay used: immunoSEQ multiplex PCR; TCRdb lists only in-frame clones, some missing. The data hold more than 250,000 clones, with roughly 86% observed a single time. Source material: PBMCs or T cells enriched from blood (not recorded which). The origin of the receptors is a woman aged 18 to 35 who had recovered from COVID-19.

This clone appeared a single time. The chain employs TRBV28 and TRBJ2-5, with a tentative D call TRBD2 (6 bases). The CDR3 spans 17 residues. V was trimmed by 3 bases and J by 5 bases, leaving 22 bases between them. Germline V gene data show CDR1 as MDHEN and CDR2 as SYDVKM. This CDR3 is CASSFIGEATARETQYF. The CDR3 nucleotides read TGTGCCAGCAGTTTTATCGGGGAGGCCACGGCTAGGGAGACCCAGTACTTC.

The rearrangement joins TRBV15 to TRBJ2-6, with unresolved D. Trimming took off 5 bases at V and 4 bases at J, with 9 bases between the two ends. The CDR3 contains 14 residues. CDR1 and CDR2 from the germline V gene are LNHNV and YYDKDF (reference sequence). CDR3 coding DNA: TGTGCCACCAGCGGCTTGGTCGGGGCCAACGTCCTGACTTTC. This encodes CATSGLVGANVLTF.

A note on this clone: Other DNA sequences within the sample encode an identical CDR3. The genes are TRBV5-1 and TRBJ2-7; no clear D. The CDR3 covers 15 residues. CDR1 and CDR2 from the germline V gene are SGHRS and YFSETQ. With 0 bases removed from V and 1 base from J, the gap between germline ends came to 11 bases. CDR3 region: CASSLAAGRSYEQYF. The DNA of the CDR3 is TGCGCCAGCAGCTTGGCGGCAGGTAGATCCTACGAGCAGTACTTC.

This clone is a singleton in its sample. The J gene is TRBJ1-2, the V gene TRBV6-6, with TRBD1 identical over 7 bases. CDR1 MNHNY and CDR2 SVGAGI come from the germline V gene (reference sequence). J was trimmed by 0 bases and V by 10 bases; bases with no gene match: 8. The CDR3 sequence is 14 residues long. The CDR3, as DNA: TGTGCCACCGCCGGGACAGTCTCTAACTATGGCTACACCTTC. This codes for CATAGTVSNYGYTF.

The chain combines TRBV7-9 with TRBJ2-7; TRBD1 might be the D (5 bases). CDR1 is SEHNR, CDR2 FQNEAQ, per germline (reference sequence). The CDR3 length is 14 residues. V gave up 6 bases and J gave up 5 bases, with 17 bases separating them. DNA of the CDR3: TGTGCCAGCAGTTCCAACCTCCAGGGCGACGAGCAGTACTTC. This sequence encodes CASSSNLQGDEQYF.

This chain joins TRBV29-1 and TRBJ2-3; 8 bases match TRBD1. The V gene end was trimmed by 7 bases and the J gene end by 2 bases; junction bases not matched to a gene: 8. The V gene's germline CDR1 is SQVTM and CDR2 ANQGSEA. The CDR3 contains 14 residues. CDR3: CSGGDRSDTDTQYF. The CDR3 nucleotides are TGCAGCGGAGGGGACAGGAGTGACACAGATACGCAGTATTTT.

The chain recombines TRBV5-5 with TRBJ2-3; D unclear. The CDR3 has 13 residues. The germline V gene encodes CDR1 SGHKS and CDR2 YYEKEE (reference sequence). With 0 bases removed from V and 4 bases from J, the gap between germline ends came to 6 bases. The CDR3: CASSLAASDTQYF. The DNA for the CDR3 is TGTGCCAGCAGCTTGGCCGCGTCAGATACGCAGTATTTT.

The V gene is TRBV5-1, the J gene TRBJ1-2; possibly TRBD1 for D (6 bases). The CDR3 covers 14 residues. Trimming took off 3 bases at V and 7 bases at J, with 16 bases between the two ends. Germline V gene lookup returns CDR1 SGHRS and CDR2 YFSETQ. The CDR3 sequence is CASSWGTGSSGYTF. DNA of the CDR3: TGCGCCAGCAGCTGGGGAACAGGGTCCTCTGGCTACACCTTC. The whole variable domain, remainder taken from reference TRBV5-1 and TRBJ1-2, is KAGVTQTPRYLIKTRGQQVTLSCSPISGHRSVSWYQQTPGQGLQFLFEYFSETQRNKGNFPGRFSGRQFSNSRSEMNVSTLELGDSALYLCASSWGTGSSGYTFGSGTRLTVV.

The CDR3 DNA is TGTGCCAGCAGCTTAGTCGCTGCAGGGGTTTTCTCGAACTATGGCTACACCTTC. It specifies CASSLVAAGVFSNYGYTF. This chain connects TRBV7-2 to TRBJ1-2, with D maybe TRBD1 (6 bases). CDR3 length: 18 amino acids. Germline V lookup: CDR1 SGHTA, CDR2 FQGNSA. The ends were cut back, 1 base at V and 2 bases at J, with 20 bases in the middle.

The gene calls are TRBV19 and TRBJ1-2; TRBD1 is a possible D gene (6 bases). The CDR3 extends over 13 amino acids. Trimming cost V 5 bases and J 8 bases, with 15 bases left between them. Germline V gene lookup returns CDR1 LNHDA and CDR2 SQIVND (reference sequence). The CDR3 region is CASSEWGRRGYTF. The CDR3 DNA reads TGTGCCAGTAGTGAGTGGGGGCGGCGAGGCTACACCTTC.

This sequence joins TRBV7-2 and TRBJ2-1, with 14 bases fitting TRBD2. The junction had 15 bases not matched to a gene; V was cut back by 4 bases and J by 7 bases. The length of the CDR3 is 19 residues. Germline CDR1 SGHTA, CDR2 FQGNSA. In DNA form, the CDR3 reads TGTGCCAGCAGCTCGAACCGACTAGCGGGGGGGCACTCGGGGAATGAGCAGTTCTTC. Translation gives CASSSNRLAGGHSGNEQFF.

V usage is TRBV5-4 and J usage is TRBJ2-2, with 8 bases identical to TRBD2. With V trimmed by 2 bases and J by 7 bases, 7 bases remained unmatched. CDR3 length equals 15 residues. Germline V gives CDR1 SGHNT, CDR2 YYREEE (reference sequence). In nucleotides, the CDR3 is TGTGCCAGCAGCTTCTCCGGGGGGGCCCACGGGGAGCTGTTTTTT. Translating it yields CASSFSGGAHGELFF.

The chain has TRBV9 and TRBJ1-6, with D perhaps matching TRBD1 (5 bases). This CDR3 contains 17 residues. Trimming pared 3 bases from V and 0 bases from J, leaving 13 bases between. The germline V gene has CDR1 SGDLS and CDR2 YYNGEE. This CDR3 reads CASSADSTGSYNSPLHF. The CDR3 region has the DNA TGTGCCAGCAGCGCCGACAGTACCGGCTCCTATAATTCACCCCTCCACTTT.

The chain carries TRBV6-4 and TRBJ2-7, with 9 bases that match TRBD1. The junction had 9 bases not matched to a gene; V was cut back by 2 bases and J by 4 bases. The CDR3 is 16 amino acids. The germline CDR1 and CDR2 sequences are MRHNA and SNTAGT. This chain's CDR3 is CASSDGGTGSFYEQYF. In nucleotides, the CDR3 is TGTGCCAGCAGTGACGGTGGGACAGGGAGTTTTTACGAGCAGTACTTC.

The genes are TRBV7-3 and TRBJ2-1, with TRBD2 matching 9 bases. Germline V gives CDR1 SGHTA, CDR2 FQGTGA. Trimming cost V 5 bases and J 7 bases; bases outside gene matches: 6. The CDR3 runs to 14 residues. This chain's CDR3 is CASSPGGRDNEQFF. The CDR3 region has the DNA TGTGCCAGCAGCCCCGGCGGGAGGGATAATGAGCAGTTCTTC.

The chain combines TRBV5-1 with TRBJ2-1, with 11 bases lining up with TRBD1. Germline V gene sequence: CDR1 SGHRS, CDR2 YFSETQ. The CDR3 covers 15 residues. The V and J ends lost 4 bases and 4 bases, in that order; junction bases with no gene match: 4. CDR3 amino acids: CASSPGTGGYNEQFF. CDR3 nucleotides: TGCGCCAGCAGCCCGGGGACAGGGGGATACAATGAGCAGTTCTTC.

The CDR3 loop is CASSRGTGMNTEAFF. In nucleotides, the CDR3 is TGTGCCAGCAGCCGCGGGACAGGCATGAACACTGAAGCTTTCTTT. The J gene is TRBJ1-1, the V gene TRBV7-6; 8 nucleotides align to TRBD1. CDR1 and CDR2 from the germline V gene are SGHVS and FNYEAQ. Trimming cost V 5 bases and J 0 bases; bases outside gene matches: 5. The CDR3 is 15 residues long.

The chain recombines TRBV6-5 with TRBJ1-1; unclear D gene. V was shortened by 6 bases and J by 1 base, with 9 bases between the two germline ends. CDR3 length: 13 residues. Germline CDR1 is MNHEY and CDR2 is SVGAGI. The CDR3 coding sequence is TGTGCCAGCAGCCGTTGGAGGAACACTGAAGCTTTCTTT. As protein: CASSRWRNTEAFF.

V gene TRBV21-1 combines with J gene TRBJ2-1; the listed D gene, TRBD1, was not tested against the DNA. TRBV21-1 constitutes a pseudogene. The CDR3 has 19 amino acids. In DNA form, the CDR3 reads TGTGCCAGCAGCAAAAAAGGGACCACCGGGACAGTTAGCCACAATGAGCAGTTCTTC. Amino acids: CASSKKGTTGTVSHNEQFF.

This clone was detected only a few times. The chain couples TRBV6-5 to TRBJ2-1; D remains unclear. CDR3 length equals 11 residues. V lost 10 bases and J 7 bases, leaving 11 bases between the germline ends. Germline V gene lookup returns CDR1 MNHEY and CDR2 SVGAGI. CDR3 nucleotides: TGTGCCACCAAAAAGAGTAATGAGCAGTTCTTC. This encodes CATKKSNEQFF.

The chain couples TRBV2 to TRBJ1-6; D is undetermined. Trimming removed 4 bases from V and 7 bases from J, with 8 bases in between. The CDR3 runs to 13 residues. The germline gives CDR1 SNHLY, CDR2 FYNNEI. The CDR3 coding sequence is TGTGCCAGCAGTGTTGGAGGAAATTCACCCCTCCACTTT. Translated, it gives CASSVGGNSPLHF.

CDR3 in amino acids: CASSFPGDTQYF. Here the CDR3 DNA reads TGTGCCAGCAGCTTCCCAGGGGATACGCAGTATTTT. The chain employs TRBV11-3 and TRBJ2-3, with a tentative D call TRBD1 (5 bases). The V and J ends lost 3 bases and 6 bases respectively, with 7 bases between them. Per germline, CDR1 SGHNT and CDR2 YENEEA. There are 12 residues in the CDR3.

This clone came up once. J is TRBJ2-7 and V is TRBV6-6, with 11 bases matching TRBD2. The CDR3 is made up of 15 amino acids. The V segment lost 6 bases and the J segment 2 bases; nucleotides outside the gene matches: 6. Germline V gene data show CDR1 as MNHNY and CDR2 as SVGAGI (reference sequence). In DNA form, the CDR3 reads TGTGCCAGCAGACCCGGGACTAGCGGAGCCTACGAGCAGTACTTC. This sequence encodes CASRPGTSGAYEQYF.

This chain connects TRBV4-2 to TRBJ2-1; 8 bases match TRBD1. This CDR3 has 14 residues. Germline V lookup: CDR1 LGHNA, CDR2 YNFKEQ. V shed 3 bases, J shed 5 bases, and the junction held 3 bases outside the gene matches. CDR3 DNA: TGTGCCAGCAGCCAGGACAGGGCCAACAATGAGCAGTTCTTC. Its protein product is CASSQDRANNEQFF.

J is TRBJ1-6 and V is TRBV11-2, with 7 positions matching TRBD1. V lost 4 bases to trimming and J lost 9 bases; unmatched junction nucleotides: 9. Germline CDR1 is SGHAT and CDR2 is FQNNGV. The CDR3 runs to 15 residues. The CDR3 nucleotides are TGTGCCAGCAGCTCAGACAGGGCCCCTATTTCACCCCTCCACTTT. This gives the protein CASSSDRAPISPLHF.

This clone came up a few times. Here the CDR3 reads CASSLGRGYSNQPQHF. CDR3 DNA: TGTGCCAGCAGCTTAGGAAGGGGTTATAGCAATCAGCCCCAGCATTTT. This rearrangement joins TRBV7-6 to TRBJ1-5; the D gene is possibly TRBD1 (5 bases). The CDR3 loop spans 16 amino acids. CDR1 and CDR2 (germline): SGHVS, FNYEAQ. V was shortened by 1 base and J by 0 bases, with 10 bases between the two germline ends.

The CDR3 DNA reads TGTGCCAGCAAACTTAGCGGGAGAGGCTCAGATACGCAGTATTTT. It encodes CASKLSGRGSDTQYF. The chain employs TRBV6-5 and TRBJ2-3; TRBD2 agrees at 9 bases. Germline V CDR1 and CDR2: MNHEY, SVGAGI. Germline trimming cut 7 bases from V and 4 bases from J; bases unmatched to any gene: 9. The CDR3 is 15 residues long.

The V gene is TRBV6-5, the J gene TRBJ2-7; 7 bases map to TRBD2. With V trimmed by 2 bases and J by 6 bases, 10 bases remained unmatched. CDR1 and CDR2 (germline): MNHEY, SVGAGI. The CDR3 runs 15 residues. The CDR3 protein is CASSYQGGDYSEQYF. CDR3 coding DNA: TGTGCCAGCAGTTACCAAGGAGGGGACTACTCCGAGCAGTACTTC.

V gene TRBV6-5 combines with J gene TRBJ1-1; 8 bases are a match to TRBD1. Germline loops: CDR1 MNHEY, CDR2 SVGAGI. The CDR3 is made up of 15 amino acids. After removal of 6 bases from V and 1 base from J, the junction contained 7 bases not matched to a gene. In DNA, the CDR3 is TGTGCCAGCAGCTCAAGAACAGGGGGGAACACTGAAGCTTTCTTT. The encoded protein is CASSSRTGGNTEAFF.

The V and J genes are TRBV7-9 and TRBJ2-1; D is unresolved. The CDR3 has 14 amino acids. CDR1 and CDR2 (germline): SEHNR, FQNEAQ (reference sequence). V shed 7 bases and J shed 1 base, with 11 bases lying between them. The CDR3 DNA follows: TGTGCCAGCACGCTAGTGAGTTCCTACAATGAGCAGTTCTTC. Protein product: CASTLVSSYNEQFF.

The chain joins TRBV5-6 to TRBJ2-7, with D maybe TRBD1 (6 bases). V lost 5 bases and J 2 bases, leaving 17 bases between the germline ends. Germline CDR1 SGHDT, CDR2 YYEEEE. This CDR3 is built from 15 residues. CDR3 DNA: TGTGCCAGCAGACGGTCTAACAGGGACCCCTACGAGCAGTACTTC. Translating it yields CASRRSNRDPYEQYF.

This clone has a single count. The gene calls are TRBV7-2 and TRBJ1-2, with D perhaps matching TRBD1 (5 bases). The V end was cut by 6 bases, the J end by 9 bases, with 20 bases between. This CDR3 is built from 14 residues. CDR1 and CDR2 from the germline V gene are SGHTA and FQGNSA. The CDR3 DNA reads as TGTGCCAGCAGTTCCGGGACTGCTGATGGTAGCTACACCTTC. It encodes CASSSGTADGSYTF.